This T cell receptor (beta chain) comes out of a study of shared clonotypes between healthy human individuals. Study at large: CD4 naive and memory got three plates each, CD8 naive two, CD8 memory one.

This clone was counted between two and nine times. The V and J ends lost 0 bases and 6 bases respectively, with 15 bases between them. This CDR3 has 16 amino acids. Germline values: CDR1 LGHNA, CDR2 YSLEER. The repertoire was sequenced with immunoSEQ multiplex PCR; TCRdb's copy has only in-frame clones and lacks some. The sample consists of roughly 2,300,000 clones, approximately 90% of them appearing once. Donors had no recently reported acute infections or vaccinations and were HIV-negative. CD4+ cell separation produced CD45RA+ naive and CD45RA-negative memory subsets. The chain combines TRBV4-3 with TRBJ1-5; TRBD1 might be the D (6 bases). The receptor was derived from a man between 18 and 35 years old in good health. Some clones in this sample may be carry-over from other donors' samples. Source material: naive CD4+ T cells from PBMCs. Subset noted: CD45RA+ positively selected. As DNA, the CDR3 is TGCGCCAGCAGCCAAGAATGGGGACGGGGGGCTCAGCCCCAGCATTTT. Its protein product is CASSQEWGRGAQPQHF.